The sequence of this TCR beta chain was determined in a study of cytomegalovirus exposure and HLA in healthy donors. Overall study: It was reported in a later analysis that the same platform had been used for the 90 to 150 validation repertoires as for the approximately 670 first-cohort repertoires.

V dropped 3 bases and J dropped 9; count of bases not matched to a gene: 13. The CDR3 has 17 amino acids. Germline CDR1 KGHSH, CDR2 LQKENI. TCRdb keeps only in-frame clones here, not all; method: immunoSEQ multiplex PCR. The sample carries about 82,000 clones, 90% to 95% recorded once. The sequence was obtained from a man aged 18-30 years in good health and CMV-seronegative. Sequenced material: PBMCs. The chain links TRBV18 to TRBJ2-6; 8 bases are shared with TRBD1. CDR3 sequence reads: CASSPNQQGTGGNVLTF. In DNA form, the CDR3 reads TGTGCCAGCTCACCCAATCAACAGGGGACAGGTGGCAACGTCCTGACTTTC.